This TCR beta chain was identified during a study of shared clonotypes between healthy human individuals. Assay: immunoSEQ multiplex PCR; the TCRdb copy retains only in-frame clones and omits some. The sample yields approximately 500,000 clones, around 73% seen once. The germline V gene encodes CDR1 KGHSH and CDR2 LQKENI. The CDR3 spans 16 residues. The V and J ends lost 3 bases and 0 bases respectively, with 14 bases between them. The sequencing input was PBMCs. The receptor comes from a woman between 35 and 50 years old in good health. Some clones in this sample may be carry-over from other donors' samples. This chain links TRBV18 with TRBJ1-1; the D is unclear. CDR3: CASSPSPLEMNTEAFF. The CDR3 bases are TGTGCCAGCTCACCCTCGCCCCTTGAGATGAACACTGAAGCTTTCTTT.